This T cell receptor (beta chain) was identified in a study of regulatory T cells in long-lasting Graves disease. Libraries of TCR beta came from iRepertoire HTBI primers plus Arm-PCR of CDR3 regions. As handled by the study authors: Across all samples, about 62 TRBV segments and 15 or so TRBJ segments were identified. In TCRdb, the multiplex PCR reads were re-called with MiXCR into one record per CDR3 protein. These V and J calls originate from TCRdb's pipeline instead of the authors' own analysis. The profile shows 400,000 to 500,000 distinct CDR3 sequences, roughly 21% of them singletons. This clonotype has more than one count but fewer than ten. Its antigen is unidentified. Indicated time point: persistent/refractory GD, antithyroid drugs over 5 years with positive TRAb. Isolated PBMC RNA provided the starting material for the TCR library. Graves' disease diagnoses followed American Thyroid Association guidelines.

Findings of the study overall: Clonotypes that were public and shared totalled roughly 3,000 in persistent patients versus about a thousand in new patients. TRBV28, TRBJ1-2 and TRBJ2-5 emerged as the favored segments in persistent disease.

Germline assignment: CDR1 LNHDA and CDR2 SQIVND (reference sequence). Trimming removed 0 bases from V and 6 bases from J, with 14 bases in between. The CDR3 runs 15 residues. The chain employs TRBV19 and TRBJ1-1; D is unresolved. This material consisted of peripheral blood mononuclear cells (PBMCs), taken when the disease was refractory, from a patient treated with antithyroid drugs. This receptor was taken from a female donor with Graves disease. In DNA, the CDR3 is TGTGCCAGTAGTATAGATTTTAGTAACCCCGCTGAAGCTTTCTTT. It is translated as CASSIDFSNPAEAFF.